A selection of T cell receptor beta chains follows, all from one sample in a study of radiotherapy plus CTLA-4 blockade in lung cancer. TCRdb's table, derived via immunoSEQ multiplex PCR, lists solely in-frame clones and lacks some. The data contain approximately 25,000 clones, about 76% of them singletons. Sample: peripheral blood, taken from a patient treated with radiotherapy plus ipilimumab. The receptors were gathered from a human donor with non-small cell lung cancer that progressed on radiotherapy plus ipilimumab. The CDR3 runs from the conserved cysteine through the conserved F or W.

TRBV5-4 CASSDSGANVLTF
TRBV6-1 CASRGAGPSQETQYF
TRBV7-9 CASSLTEGVTDTQYF
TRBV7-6 CASSLSTGAGQPQHF
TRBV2 CASSAASSLSGELFF
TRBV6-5 CASSTSAYNEQFF
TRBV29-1 CSVEGGNDEKLFF
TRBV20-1 CSANDRNEQFF
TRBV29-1 CSVSGFSYEQYF
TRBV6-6 CASTLLAGGYNEQFF
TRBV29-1 CSVEQRYNEQFF
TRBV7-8 CASSLYRTDQPQHF
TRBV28 CASITPQAAQAFF
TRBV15 CATSRGQGAYGYTF
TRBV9 CASSVEPGTNTGELFF
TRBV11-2 CASNKLGGSYEQYF
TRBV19 CASSMNSYGYTF
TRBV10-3 CAISRDSNQPQHF
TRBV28 CASSLGEDRDGETQYF
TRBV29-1 CSVAPQGHYGYTF
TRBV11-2 CASSLRADTQYF
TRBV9 CASSLGKGSMGETQYF
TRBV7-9 CAGSKEGNQPQHF
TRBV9 CASSTADTLNAYEQYF
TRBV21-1 CASNPGQGKQFSNQPQHF
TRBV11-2 CASRSLGGRFRPPGELFF
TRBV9 CASSVAEGGSYEQYF
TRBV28 CASSRQGTPYNEQFF
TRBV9 CASSARMGLADLSRGTGELFF
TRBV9 CASSSPTLGGGPINEQFF
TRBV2 CASSEIGGLVRYTQYF
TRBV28 CASSQGGPYTEAFF
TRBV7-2 CASSLFGTGGETQYF
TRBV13 CASSSKGQENTEAFF
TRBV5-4 CASSLEDSSTDTQYF